Following are 18 T cell receptor beta chains from one sample sequenced in a study of T cell responses to AZD1222 COVID-19 vaccine. The data were produced by immunoSEQ multiplex PCR, yet TCRdb's version contains in-frame clones alone and is incomplete. The sample records more than 110,000 clones, roughly 93% being singletons. Sequenced material: peripheral blood, taken on day 0 of AZD1222 vaccination. Receptors were obtained from an adult in good health.

The chain recombines TRBV19 with TRBJ2-3; maybe TRBD2 (6 bases). CDR3 length: 16 residues. Germline CDR1 and CDR2: LNHDA and SQIVND (reference sequence). V shed 6 bases and J shed 2 bases, with 18 bases lying between them. CDR3 bases: TGTGCCAGTAGCCCACTCGTAGCGGAAATCACAGATACGCAGTATTTT. This encodes CASSPLVAEITDTQYF.

In regard to this clone: A junction boundary mismatches the germline segment, possibly from a read error. The rearrangement joins TRBV7-3 to TRBJ2-1, with 7 bases identical to TRBD1. Germline CDR1 reads SGHTA; CDR2 reads FQGTGA. The CDR3 covers 16 residues. The CDR3 reads CASSLLETGSFNEQFF. For the CDR3, the DNA is TGTGCCAGCAGCTTACTGGAGACAGGGTCCTTCAATGAGCAGTTCTTC.

The chain has TRBV11-2 and TRBJ2-5; D is perhaps TRBD2 (5 bases). Germline CDR1 is SGHAT and CDR2 is FQNNGV. V lost 2 bases and J lost 4, with 14 bases in between. This CDR3 has 15 residues. CDR3 in amino acids: CASSLIPRGGETQYF. CDR3 nucleotide sequence: TGTGCCAGCAGCTTAATTCCCCGAGGAGGAGAGACCCAGTACTTC.

The count of this clone is one. The chain links TRBV7-8 to TRBJ2-1, with 14 bases fitting TRBD2. The J segment lost 3 bases and the V segment lost 5 bases, leaving 12 bases of the junction unmatched. Germline V CDR1 and CDR2: SGHVS, FQNEAQ. The CDR3 has 19 residues. DNA for the CDR3: TGTGCCAGCAGCCCCTCGGGACTAGCGGGAGAGTCCCTCTACAATGAGCAGTTCTTC. It encodes CASSPSGLAGESLYNEQFF. The complete variable domain, with remaining parts taken from reference TRBV7-8 and TRBJ2-1, reads GAGVSQSPRYKVAKRGQDVALRCDPISGHVSLFWYQQALGQGPEFLTYFQNEAQLDKSGLPSDRFFAERPEGSVSTLKIQRTQQEDSAVYLCASSPSGLAGESLYNEQFFGPGTRLTVL.

This clone occurred once. The chain uses TRBV24-1 and TRBJ1-4; D gene unclear. There are 16 residues in the CDR3. The germline V gene encodes CDR1 KGHDR and CDR2 SFDVKD. Trimming removed 4 bases at V and 0 bases at J, with 11 bases between. The CDR3, as DNA: TGTGCCACCAGTGACTATACAGCAACAACTAATGAAAAACTGTTTTTT. Protein: CATSDYTATTNEKLFF.

The rearrangement joins TRBV7-9 to TRBJ1-2; tentatively, D is TRBD1 (5 bases). The germline V and J ends were trimmed by 5 bases and 0 bases, with 13 bases remaining between them. Looked up from germline, CDR1 is SEHNR and CDR2 is FQNEAQ (reference sequence). The CDR3 has 15 amino acids. CDR3 nucleotides: TGTGCCAGCAGCCCCCCCAGGGAGTCTAACTATGGCTACACCTTC. As protein: CASSPPRESNYGYTF.

This chain joins TRBV10-1 and TRBJ2-1; 16 bases match TRBD2. V was clipped by 1 base and J by 5 bases; unmatched bases: 8. Germline lookup yields CDR1 WNHNN and CDR2 SYGVQD (reference sequence). The CDR3 loop spans 19 amino acids. CDR3 sequence (DNA): TGCGCCAGCAGTGAGTGGGGACTAGCGGGAGGGCCGTTTGACAATGAGCAGTTCTTC. Residues: CASSEWGLAGGPFDNEQFF.

The chain combines TRBV2 with TRBJ2-1, with D unresolved. The CDR3 contains 11 residues. The ends were cut back, 6 bases at V and 2 bases at J, with 2 bases in the middle. CDR1 and CDR2 (germline): SNHLY, FYNNEI. The CDR3 reads CASSAYNEQFF. The CDR3 bases are TGTGCCAGCAGCGCCTACAATGAGCAGTTCTTC.

This clone has only one observation. This chain connects TRBV4-1 to TRBJ2-1; TRBD2 matches at 9 bases. The CDR3 length is 16 residues. J lost 6 bases, V lost 4 bases, and 10 bases had no gene match. Germline-derived CDR1 and CDR2 are MGHRA and YSYEKL. CDR3 in DNA: TGCGCCAGCAGCCCAAGGGATCGGACTAGCGTCAATGAGCAGTTCTTC. Its protein is CASSPRDRTSVNEQFF.

The chain has TRBV28 and TRBJ2-6; D is undetermined. The CDR3 is made up of 15 amino acids. V lost 6 bases and J lost 4, with 13 bases in between. In germline, CDR1 is MDHEN, CDR2 SYDVKM. The CDR3 DNA reads as TGTGCCAGCAGGAGCCTAGATGCCGGGGCCAACGTCCTGACTTTC. This codes for CASRSLDAGANVLTF.

The V and J genes are TRBV7-9 and TRBJ1-4, with D unclear. Trimming took off 5 bases at V and 4 bases at J, with 14 bases between the two ends. In germline, CDR1 is SEHNR, CDR2 FQNEAQ (reference sequence). This CDR3 region has 15 residues. The CDR3 spells CASSPGGDDNEKLFF. For the CDR3, the DNA is TGTGCCAGCAGCCCCGGTGGGGATGATAATGAAAAACTGTTTTTT.

This CDR3 is CASTLRYNEQFF. The CDR3 DNA follows: TGTGCCAGCACCCTGAGATACAATGAGCAGTTCTTC. The chain has TRBV7-2 and TRBJ2-1; D not certain. Trimming stripped 7 bases from V and 4 bases from J, with 8 bases between. The germline CDR1 and CDR2 sequences are SGHTA and FQGNSA. The CDR3 consists of 12 residues. Using reference TRBV7-2 and TRBJ2-1 for the parts outside the CDR3, the full variable domain is GAGVSQSPSNKVTEKGKDVELRCDPISGHTALYWYRQSLGQGLEFLIYFQGNSAPDKSGLPSDRFSAERTGGSVSTLTIQRTQQEDSAVYLCASTLRYNEQFFGPGTRLTVL.

The rearrangement uses TRBV5-1 and TRBJ2-1; 7 nucleotides agree with TRBD1. Germline V gene data show CDR1 as SGHRS and CDR2 as YFSETQ. This CDR3 has 13 residues. The V segment lost 4 bases and the J segment 7 bases; nucleotides outside the gene matches: 5. The CDR3 sequence: CASSRDSENEQFF. The DNA for the CDR3 is TGCGCCAGCAGCAGGGACAGTGAGAATGAGCAGTTCTTC.

The rearrangement uses TRBV19 and TRBJ2-3; D assignment may be TRBD1 or TRBD2 (6 bases each). V shed 7 bases and J shed 3 bases, with 17 bases lying between them. Germline CDR1 LNHDA, CDR2 SQIVND (reference sequence). The CDR3 has 15 residues. The CDR3 coding sequence is TGTGCCAGTAAATGGACAGCCGGAGGGACAGATACGCAGTATTTT. This translates into CASKWTAGGTDTQYF.

V is TRBV10-2 and J is TRBJ2-1, with 16 bases identical to TRBD2. Losses at the gene ends were 6 bases for V and 7 bases for J; bases not matched to a gene: 12. CDR1 is WSHSY, CDR2 SAAADI, per germline. This CDR3 is 18 amino acids long. The CDR3, as DNA: TGCGCCAGCAGCCTGGGGACTAGCGGGAGGGCCGAGGTAAATGAGCAGTTCTTC. The encoded protein is CASSLGTSGRAEVNEQFF.

The CDR3, as DNA: TGTGCCAGCAGCTTGGTCGGGAGGGCCGGCACCGGGGAGCTGTTTTTT. It translates to CASSLVGRAGTGELFF. The V call is TRBV9, the J call TRBJ2-2; 8 bases agree with TRBD2. This CDR3 is built from 16 residues. The ends lost 4 bases at V and 4 bases at J; junction bases unmatched: 9. The germline V gene encodes CDR1 SGDLS and CDR2 YYNGEE.

There are a few counts of this clone. J is TRBJ2-7 and V is TRBV11-1, with 8 bases identical to TRBD1. V shed 5 bases and J 6 bases; nucleotides not matched to a gene: 12. Germline CDR1 is SGHAT and CDR2 is FQDESV (reference sequence). The CDR3 is made up of 15 amino acids. CDR3: CASSLGAGTGGEQYF. The CDR3 DNA reads TGTGCCAGCAGCCTAGGGGCCGGGACAGGCGGCGAGCAGTACTTC.

The chain uses TRBV10-2 and TRBJ2-3, with D possibly being TRBD1 (5 bases). V lost 6 bases, J lost 4 bases, and 14 bases lay in between. The CDR3 totals 14 residues. Germline V gives CDR1 WSHSY, CDR2 SAAADI. The CDR3 DNA sequence: TGCGCCAGCAGCCCAGGGAATATTGCAGATACGCAGTATTTT. It translates to CASSPGNIADTQYF.